The 7 T cell receptor beta chains reported below all come from one sample, sequenced in a study of blood T cells in healthy people across ages. A sample-barcoded 5' primer and a J-beta primer mix were used in a second PCR of roughly 7 to 12 cycles. TCRdb recomputed calls from the 5' RACE reads with MiXCR, one row per CDR3 protein. The data contain approximately 810,000 distinct CDR3 sequences, around 30% of them singletons. The sample comprised blood. These receptors were obtained from a woman at least 80 years old in good health.

This clonotype was seen many times. The rearrangement uses TRBV25-1 and TRBJ2-5, with TRBD1 as a possible D gene (5 bases). V was clipped by 0 bases and J by 5 bases, with 16 bases between them. Germline lookup yields CDR1 MGHDK and CDR2 SYGVNS. This CDR3 has 16 residues. In DNA, the CDR3 is TGTGCCAGCAGTGAATATTGGACATCACAGAGGGAGACCCAGTACTTC. Its translation: CASSEYWTSQRETQYF.

A few counts support this clonotype. The chain uses TRBV10-3 and TRBJ2-5, with TRBD1 identical over 7 bases. V lost 0 bases, J lost 2 bases, and 18 bases stayed unmatched. The CDR3 consists of 20 residues. CDR1 ENHRY and CDR2 SYGVKD come from the germline V gene. DNA for the CDR3: TGTGCCATCAGTGAGTCGATGGGGACAAGGGGGCAAGTGGGGCAAGAGACCCAGTACTTC. Residues: CAISESMGTRGQVGQETQYF.

This rearrangement joins TRBV27 to TRBJ2-7; D is uncertain. This CDR3 has 16 amino acids. The germline gives CDR1 MNHEY, CDR2 SMNVEV (reference sequence). V lost 4 bases, J lost 0 bases, and 16 bases lay in between. CDR3 sequence reads: CASSSPQGPRSYEQYF. The CDR3, as DNA: TGTGCCAGCAGTTCGCCCCAAGGTCCTCGCTCCTACGAGCAGTACTTC.

Many counts were recorded for this clonotype. The chain recombines TRBV6-5 with TRBJ1-4; D gene unclear. Germline CDR1 and CDR2: MNHEY and SVGAGI. V was clipped by 0 bases and J by 0 bases, with 17 bases between them. This CDR3 has 19 amino acids. The CDR3 DNA reads as TGTGCCAGCAGTTACTCGGTGGTCTCGCGGGTATCAACTAATGAAAAACTGTTTTTT. This translates into CASSYSVVSRVSTNEKLFF.

The genes are TRBV11-2 and TRBJ2-5; D uncertain. Germline CDR1 is SGHAT and CDR2 is FQNNGV. The V end lost 5 bases, the J end lost 6 bases, and 13 bases lay between the germline ends. CDR3 size: 13 residues. The CDR3 region is CASSLMVPQTQYF. DNA of the CDR3: TGTGCCAGCAGCCTGATGGTCCCCCAGACCCAGTACTTC.

The chain links TRBV7-2 to TRBJ2-7, with D perhaps given as TRBD1 or TRBD2 (5 bases each). The length of the CDR3 is 15 residues. V shed 3 bases and J shed 7 bases, with 19 bases lying between them. Germline V gene lookup returns CDR1 SGHTA and CDR2 FQGNSA. CDR3 nucleotide sequence: TGTGCCAGCAGCTTGGGGGTCGTGGGGTCGAGGGAGCAGTACTTC. This gives the protein CASSLGVVGSREQYF.

The V call is TRBV29-1, the J call TRBJ1-1; no firm D call. The germline V gene has CDR1 SQVTM and CDR2 ANQGSEA. The length of the CDR3 is 16 residues. The V end lost 3 bases, the J end lost 3 bases, and 20 bases lay between the germline ends. The CDR3 DNA is TGCAGCGTTGAGAGGAGTACCGCCCTAATTCACACTGAAGCTTTCTTT. Translated, it gives CSVERSTALIHTEAFF.